This TCR beta chain was documented in a study of neoadjuvant anti-PD-1 for oral cavity cancer. Cohort: HPV-negative, locally advanced oral cavity squamous cell carcinoma patients. As for this clone: Antigen specificity is unknown.

Clones were read by immunoSEQ multiplex PCR, and TCRdb kept only the in-frame ones, dropping some. The sample lists 13,000 to 15,000 clones, 70% to 75% occurring once. The CDR3 contains 13 residues. The V end was cut by 5 bases, the J end by 9 bases, with 15 bases between. The germline gives CDR1 SGHVS, CDR2 FQNEAQ. Overall study findings and caveats: TCR analyses covered only a few patients per response group.

The rearrangement joins TRBV7-8 to TRBJ2-3; weak D call: TRBD2 (5 bases). This material consisted of PBMCs, taken before nivolumab (anti-PD-1) treatment. This clonotype was sampled from a person aged 35-79 years with oral cavity squamous cell carcinoma. This CDR3 is CASSRGLSGTQYF. The CDR3 nucleotides read TGTGCCAGCAGCCGTGGACTTTCTGGGACGCAGTATTTT.